The 25 T cell receptor beta chains listed next were all sequenced from one sample in a study of PD-L1 blockade in urothelial cancer. Produced via immunoSEQ multiplex PCR; TCRdb's table is partial and in-frame only. Of approximately 90,000 clones in the sample, over 65% were seen once. Time point indicated: pretreatment peripheral blood. The starting material was PBMCs, obtained around atezolizumab (anti-PD-L1) treatment. These receptors were taken from a man between 60 and 70 years old with urothelial cancer.

J is TRBJ2-3 and V is TRBV7-9; 13 bases map to TRBD2. The CDR3 is 15 residues long. Germline V gene data show CDR1 as SEHNR and CDR2 as FQNEAQ (reference sequence). The V segment lost 5 bases and the J segment 3 bases; nucleotides outside the gene matches: 2. The CDR3 DNA sequence: TGTGCCAGCAGCCGGACTAGCGGGAGAACAGATACGCAGTATTTT. Its translation is CASSRTSGRTDTQYF. The variable domain in full, completed from reference TRBV7-9 and TRBJ2-3, reads DTGVSQNPRHKITKRGQNVTFRCDPISEHNRLYWYRQTLGQGPEFLTYFQNEAQLEKSRLLSDRFSAERPKGSFSTLEIQRTEQGDSAMYLCASSRTSGRTDTQYFGPGTRLTVL.

This rearrangement joins TRBV5-5 to TRBJ1-1; 9 nucleotides agree with TRBD1. The CDR3 extends over 15 amino acids. The V gene end was trimmed by 4 bases and the J gene end by 5 bases; junction bases not matched to a gene: 9. The germline V gene has CDR1 SGHKS and CDR2 YYEKEE (reference sequence). CDR3 amino acids: CASSLRTGAVTEAFF. CDR3 DNA sequence: TGTGCCAGCAGCCTCCGGACAGGGGCTGTTACTGAAGCTTTCTTT.

Note on this clone: At one of its ends the junction is not consistent with the germline gene, which may arise from a read error. The V and J genes are TRBV7-7 and TRBJ1-1, with D perhaps matching TRBD1 (5 bases). The CDR3 is 11 amino acids. Germline CDR1 is SSHAT and CDR2 is FNYEAQ (reference sequence). The CDR3 DNA follows: TGTGCTAGCAGCGACGGACAAAGAGCTTTCTTT. It codes for CASSDGQRAFF.

V gene TRBV19 combines with J gene TRBJ1-5; D gene uncertain. The germline CDR1 and CDR2 sequences are LNHDA and SQIVND (reference sequence). V was trimmed by 6 bases and J by 0 bases, leaving 12 bases between them. The CDR3 is made up of 15 amino acids. In nucleotides, the CDR3 is TGTGCCAGTAGGCCACGAGAATATAGCAATCAGCCCCAGCATTTT. Encoded protein: CASRPREYSNQPQHF.

This clone was counted a single time. The chain employs TRBV5-4 and TRBJ1-1, with TRBD1 matching over 9 bases. The CDR3 runs 14 residues. Trimming cost V 4 bases and J 4 bases; bases outside gene matches: 5. Germline V CDR1 and CDR2: SGHNT, YYREEE (reference sequence). Written as DNA, the CDR3 is TGTGCCAGCAGCCCCCGGGACAGGGTCACTGAAGCTTTCTTT. Its protein is CASSPRDRVTEAFF.

The chain links TRBV6-5 to TRBJ1-1; D call uncertain. This CDR3 region has 13 residues. V dropped 6 bases and J dropped 1 base, with 9 bases sitting between them. Germline V lookup: CDR1 MNHEY, CDR2 SVGAGI. Written as DNA, the CDR3 is TGTGCCAGCAGAACTAATACGAACACTGAAGCTTTCTTT. Residues: CASRTNTNTEAFF.

This chain links TRBV30 with TRBJ2-1, with D uncertain. The CDR3 totals 13 residues. The V end lost 5 bases, the J end lost 4 bases, and 12 bases lay between the germline ends. Germline V gene lookup returns CDR1 GTSNPN and CDR2 SVGIG (reference sequence). CDR3 sequence: CAWARMDYNEQFF. The DNA for the CDR3 is TGTGCCTGGGCTAGAATGGATTACAATGAGCAGTTCTTC.

The CDR3, as DNA: TGTGCCAGCAGCCCCGGGACAGGGTACTCCTACGAGCAGTACTTC. Its translation is CASSPGTGYSYEQYF. The V and J genes are TRBV11-2 and TRBJ2-7; 9 bases agree with TRBD1. Germline CDR1 and CDR2: SGHAT and FQNNGV. The ends lost 5 bases at V and 0 bases at J; junction bases unmatched: 5. The CDR3 sequence is 15 residues long.

The rearrangement links TRBV6-1 to TRBJ2-3; 9 bases are a match to TRBD1. V dropped 7 bases and J dropped 2; count of bases not matched to a gene: 4. CDR3 length: 14 residues. CDR1 is MNHNS and CDR2 is SASEGT in the germline V gene. For the CDR3, the DNA is TGTGCCAGCAATCGGGACAGGGACACAGATACGCAGTATTTT. Translation gives CASNRDRDTDTQYF.

The V and J genes are TRBV19 and TRBJ2-6, with 9 positions matching TRBD1. V trimming: 9 bases; J trimming: 3 bases; junction bases outside the gene matches: 9. Germline V CDR1 and CDR2: LNHDA, SQIVND (reference sequence). The CDR3 totals 16 residues. CDR3 in DNA: TGTGCCAGCGCCCACAGGGGGCTAAATGGGGCCAACGTCCTGACTTTC. Protein product: CASAHRGLNGANVLTF. Variable domain in full (rest from reference TRBV19 and TRBJ2-6): DGGITQSPKYLFRKEGQNVTLSCEQNLNHDAMYWYRQDPGQGLRLIYYSQIVNDFQKGDIAEGYSVSREKKESFPLTVTSAQKNPTAFYLCASAHRGLNGANVLTFGAGSRLTVL.

In DNA, the CDR3 is TGTGCCAGCAGTGATCTCGGAGGACAGGGACTCAGGGGTGGCTACACCTTC. It is translated as CASSDLGGQGLRGGYTF. The chain employs TRBV6-1 and TRBJ1-2, with 8 nucleotides matching TRBD1. J lost 7 bases, V lost 3 bases, and 16 bases had no gene match. Germline CDR1 MNHNS, CDR2 SASEGT. The CDR3 covers 17 residues.

This chain connects TRBV9 to TRBJ2-1; D may be TRBD1 (6 bases). Germline loops: CDR1 SGDLS, CDR2 YYNGEE. Trimming stripped 4 bases from V and 3 bases from J, with 14 bases between. The CDR3 is made up of 15 amino acids. CDR3 bases: TGTGCCAGCAGCCCGCGGACAGTCGACTACAATGAGCAGTTCTTC. Translated, it gives CASSPRTVDYNEQFF.

The rearrangement links TRBV2 to TRBJ2-2; D is possibly TRBD1 (6 bases). Trimming took 6 bases from V and 1 from J, leaving 15 bases between them. The CDR3 loop spans 16 amino acids. Looked up from germline, CDR1 is SNHLY and CDR2 is FYNNEI. DNA for the CDR3: TGTGCCAGCAGAAAAGACAGGTTGGGGAACACCGGGGAGCTGTTTTTT. Translated: CASRKDRLGNTGELFF.

The chain combines TRBV5-4 with TRBJ2-1, with TRBD2 identical over 9 bases. The CDR3 runs to 15 residues. The germline V gene encodes CDR1 SGHNT and CDR2 YYREEE (reference sequence). V gave up 4 bases and J gave up 4 bases; unmatched junction bases: 6. For the CDR3, the DNA is TGTGCCAGCAGCCCACAGACTAGCGGATACAATGAGCAGTTCTTC. It specifies CASSPQTSGYNEQFF.

This rearrangement joins TRBV2 to TRBJ1-1; D is unresolved. The length of the CDR3 is 12 residues. Trimming stripped 0 bases from V and 10 bases from J, with 9 bases between. Germline CDR1 SNHLY, CDR2 FYNNEI. As DNA, the CDR3 is TGTGCCAGCAGTGAAGCGCTTGGGCGAGCTTTCTTT. As protein: CASSEALGRAFF.

This sequence joins TRBV28 and TRBJ2-7; tentatively, D is TRBD1 (6 bases). The germline gives CDR1 MDHEN, CDR2 SYDVKM. Trimming left V 5 bases short and J 1 base short, with 15 bases between. The CDR3 is 15 amino acids. The CDR3 here is CASSPPAGDSYEQYF. The CDR3 region has the DNA TGTGCCAGCAGTCCCCCGGCAGGGGATTCCTACGAGCAGTACTTC.

This clone was seen only a few times. This sequence joins TRBV10-3 and TRBJ2-7; 9 nucleotides line up with TRBD1. J was trimmed by 7 bases and V by 2 bases; bases with no gene match: 9. The CDR3 contains 15 residues. Looked up from germline, CDR1 is ENHRY and CDR2 is SYGVKD. CDR3 nucleotides: TGTGCCATCAGTGAGACCGGGACAGGGTGGGGTGAGCAGTACTTC. Translation: CAISETGTGWGEQYF.

This chain connects TRBV11-2 to TRBJ2-7; 11 nucleotides agree with TRBD2. In germline, CDR1 is SGHAT, CDR2 FQNNGV. The CDR3 runs to 15 residues. V lost 6 bases and J lost 3; bases outside the gene matches: 7. CDR3 coding DNA: TGTGCCAGCAGGCTAGCGGGAGGAAGGGGCTACGAGCAGTACTTC. It encodes CASRLAGGRGYEQYF.

The chain employs TRBV25-1 and TRBJ2-1; the D gene is possibly TRBD2 (5 bases). This CDR3 is 13 amino acids long. V lost 3 bases and J lost 11, with 14 bases in between. Looked up from germline, CDR1 is MGHDK and CDR2 is SYGVNS. The CDR3 is CASSDPPGVKQFF. Written as DNA, the CDR3 is TGTGCCAGCAGTGATCCCCCCGGGGTAAAGCAGTTCTTC.

The rearrangement joins TRBV5-5 to TRBJ2-5, with TRBD2 identical over 9 bases. The germline V gene has CDR1 SGHKS and CDR2 YYEKEE (reference sequence). Trimming took 0 bases from V and 5 from J; bases not matched to a gene: 8. The CDR3 is 16 residues long. The chain's CDR3 is CASSLGGGGAGETQYF. In DNA form, the CDR3 reads TGTGCCAGCAGCTTGGGCGGCGGGGGGGCCGGGGAGACCCAGTACTTC.

V is TRBV2 and J is TRBJ2-3; 12 bases match TRBD2. The CDR3 loop spans 18 amino acids. CDR1 is SNHLY, CDR2 FYNNEI, per germline. V dropped 2 bases and J dropped 2; count of bases not matched to a gene: 8. CDR3 amino acids: CASSERVLAGGTTDTQYF. The CDR3 nucleotides read TGTGCCAGCAGTGAAAGGGTACTAGCGGGGGGAACCACAGATACGCAGTATTTT.

This clone occurred once. The chain uses TRBV28 and TRBJ1-1, with 9 bases aligning to TRBD1. Trimming cost V 9 bases and J 3 bases; bases outside gene matches: 17. Germline V lookup: CDR1 MDHEN, CDR2 SYDVKM. This CDR3 is built from 17 residues. CDR3 residues: CARQLGTGGSVDTEAFF. CDR3 coding DNA: TGTGCCAGACAGCTTGGTACAGGGGGCTCTGTGGACACTGAAGCTTTCTTT.

The J gene is TRBJ1-5, the V gene TRBV19; no definite D call. The germline CDR1 and CDR2 sequences are LNHDA and SQIVND (reference sequence). The CDR3 covers 12 residues. The V end lost 3 bases, the J end lost 4 bases, and 4 bases lay between the germline ends. The CDR3 DNA is TGTGCCAGTAGTATCATGAATCAGCCCCAGCATTTT. Protein: CASSIMNQPQHF.

J is TRBJ2-5 and V is TRBV7-8; TRBD2 aligns across 11 bases. Trimming cost V 1 base and J 5 bases; bases outside gene matches: 15. Germline V gene sequence: CDR1 SGHVS, CDR2 FQNEAQ. The CDR3 has 19 residues. CDR3: CASSLDIPLAGGGGETQYF. The CDR3 DNA reads as TGTGCCAGCAGCTTAGATATCCCCCTAGCGGGGGGAGGGGGGGAGACCCAGTACTTC. Variable domain in full (rest from reference TRBV7-8 and TRBJ2-5): GAGVSQSPRYKVAKRGQDVALRCDPISGHVSLFWYQQALGQGPEFLTYFQNEAQLDKSGLPSDRFFAERPEGSVSTLKIQRTQQEDSAVYLCASSLDIPLAGGGGETQYFGPGTRLLVL.

This rearrangement joins TRBV6-5 to TRBJ2-7, with D possibly being TRBD2 (5 bases). CDR3 length: 13 residues. The V gene's germline CDR1 is MNHEY and CDR2 SVGAGI. V was pared by 7 bases and J by 2 bases, with 12 bases between. CDR3 DNA: TGTGCCAGCACCCCGGGGATCACCTACGAGCAGTACTTC. Protein: CASTPGITYEQYF.